This paragraph reports one T cell receptor beta chain. What it binds is unknown. This specimen belongs to a study of OX40 agonist ivuxolimab in advanced cancers. Study summary: Those treated in dose escalation had hepatocellular carcinoma, melanoma, renal cell cancer or head and neck cancer. Study-wide findings and caveats: What antigens the expanded peripheral T cells recognized was never established. Relative to CD4+, CD8+ T cells held more expanded clones on average.

The table came from immunoSEQ multiplex PCR; TCRdb's copy has only in-frame clones and leaves some out. The sample lists more than 55,000 clones, 77% occurring once. The specimen was CD4+ or CD8+ T cells sorted from blood, collected in a trial of the OX40 agonist ivuxolimab. This clonotype was sampled from an adult with an advanced solid tumor such as melanoma, head and neck, liver or kidney cancer.

CDR3 sequence (DNA): TGCGCCAGCAGCTCCGGATCAGCCGGACCCAATGAGCAGTTCTTC. Translation gives CASSSGSAGPNEQFF. The V call is TRBV5-1, the J call TRBJ2-1, with D unclear. The V and J ends lost 3 bases and 6 bases respectively, with 16 bases between them. The length of the CDR3 is 15 residues. Germline lookup yields CDR1 SGHRS and CDR2 YFSETQ.